The T cell receptor (beta chain) described here comes from a study of CD8 T cells in ankylosing spondylitis. General study points: Made up of eight or nine highly homologous variants, a TCR beta motif appeared characteristic of ankylosing spondylitis blood. Matched synovial fluid from ankylosing spondylitis patients was reported to be enriched for disease-linked clones.

Looked up from germline, CDR1 is MGHDK and CDR2 is SYGVNS. CDR3 size: 13 residues. V gave up 10 bases and J gave up 5 bases; unmatched junction bases: 9. TCRdb called the 5' RACE reads again in MiXCR, with one record for every CDR3 protein. The sample holds 800,000 to 900,000 distinct CDR3 sequences; roughly 10% are singletons and the top ten take 0.51%. As to this clonotype: The target antigen is unknown.

The rearrangement uses TRBV25-1 and TRBJ1-1; 8 bases match TRBD1. The sequencing input was blood, either unsorted or a sorted T cell fraction (not recorded which). The origin of this receptor is a male donor with ankylosing spondylitis. The CDR3 spells CATSMTGETEAFF. CDR3 sequence (DNA): TGTGCCACTTCCATGACAGGGGAGACTGAAGCTTTCTTT.